These 18 T cell receptor beta chains originate from one sample sequenced in a study of early T cells in non-severe SARS-CoV-2 infection. TCRdb used MiXCR to reprocess the 5' RACE reads, holding one entry per CDR3 protein. The sample yields fewer than 120,000 distinct CDR3 sequences, approximately 12% seen once. The material sequenced was whole blood, taken at baseline. Source of these receptors: an adult who was a healthcare worker with PCR-confirmed SARS-CoV-2 infection or an uninfected control (not recorded which).

The chain is built from TRBV20-1 and TRBJ1-1; no clear D gene. CDR1 is DFQATT and CDR2 is SNEGSKA in the germline V gene (reference sequence). CDR3 length equals 12 residues. Trimming stripped 3 bases from V and 6 bases from J, with 11 bases between. Here the CDR3 reads CSARVYASEAFF. For the CDR3, the DNA is TGCAGTGCTAGGGTTTATGCCTCTGAAGCTTTCTTT.

With regard to this clonotype: A read error may explain this, as a much larger clone is one base away. The missing conserved phenylalanine or tryptophan at the end of this CDR3 makes a read error likely. The genes are TRBV9 and TRBJ1-1, with D possibly TRBD1 on 5 matching bases. Germline values: CDR1 SGDLS, CDR2 YYNGEE. The V and J ends lost 0 bases and 3 bases respectively, with 9 bases between them. The CDR3 contains 14 residues. CDR3 nucleotide sequence: TGTGCCAGCAGCGTAGTCGGGGGAGACACTGAAGCTTTCTTA. Translated: CASSVVGGDTEAFL.

The V gene is TRBV5-1, the J gene TRBJ2-3; TRBD1 or TRBD2 may be the D gene (5 bases each). CDR3 length equals 15 residues. V was pared by 2 bases and J by 6 bases, with 16 bases between. In germline, CDR1 is SGHRS, CDR2 YFSETQ. The DNA of the CDR3 is TGCGCCAGCAGCTTCGACAGCTCCCCGGGGGATACGCAGTATTTT. It translates to CASSFDSSPGDTQYF.

This clonotype was recorded many times. The V call is TRBV28, the J call TRBJ1-5; D call uncertain. Trimming cost V 0 bases and J 4 bases, with 10 bases left between them. Germline V gene sequence: CDR1 MDHEN, CDR2 SYDVKM. The CDR3 runs to 15 residues. The DNA of the CDR3 is TGTGCCAGCAGTTTATGGTCCCAGCTTAATCAGCCCCAGCATTTT. It translates to CASSLWSQLNQPQHF.

This clonotype was seen a handful of times. V and J are TRBV27 and TRBJ2-1, with 7 nucleotides matching TRBD1. The CDR3 has 15 amino acids. V lost 2 bases, J lost 4 bases, and 5 bases stayed unmatched. From germline, CDR1 is MNHEY and CDR2 SMNVEV (reference sequence). CDR3 protein: CASSLKGAGYNEQFF. The DNA of the CDR3 is TGTGCCAGCAGTTTAAAGGGGGCTGGATACAATGAGCAGTTCTTC.

The chain is built from TRBV5-6 and TRBJ2-7; D may be TRBD2 (5 bases). CDR1 and CDR2 (germline): SGHDT, YYEEEE. The length of the CDR3 is 13 residues. V was trimmed by 3 bases and J by 2 bases, leaving 9 bases between them. The CDR3 protein is CASSSLAPYEQYF. As DNA, the CDR3 is TGTGCCAGCAGCTCCCTAGCCCCCTACGAGCAGTACTTC.

The gene calls are TRBV20-1 and TRBJ2-3; D is uncertain. The germline CDR1 and CDR2 sequences are DFQATT and SNEGSKA (reference sequence). V gave up 5 bases and J gave up 3 bases, with 18 bases separating them. The CDR3 consists of 15 residues. The CDR3 is CSASASARRTDTQYF. DNA for the CDR3: TGCAGTGCTTCCGCGTCGGCTAGAAGGACAGATACGCAGTATTTT.

This chain joins TRBV2 and TRBJ1-5; TRBD1 is a possible D gene (6 bases). Germline V gives CDR1 SNHLY, CDR2 FYNNEI. V was pared by 3 bases and J by 3 bases, with 12 bases between. This CDR3 has 15 amino acids. CDR3 region: CASSEDSLINQPQHF. The CDR3 region has the DNA TGTGCCAGCAGTGAGGACAGCCTCATCAATCAGCCCCAGCATTTT.

The V and J genes are TRBV28 and TRBJ2-7; perhaps D is TRBD1 or TRBD2 (5 bases each). This CDR3 region has 14 residues. The V and J ends lost 5 bases and 2 bases respectively, with 13 bases between them. Germline V CDR1 and CDR2: MDHEN, SYDVKM. This chain's CDR3 is CASSLGRQTYEQYF. The CDR3 coding sequence is TGTGCCAGCAGTCTGGGACGGCAAACCTACGAGCAGTACTTC. Supplemented by reference TRBV28 and TRBJ2-7, the full variable domain reads DVKVTQSSRYLVKRTGEKVFLECVQDMDHENMFWYRQDPGLGLRLIYFSYDVKMKEKGDIPEGYSVSREKKERFSLILESASTNQTSMYLCASSLGRQTYEQYFGPGTRLTVT.

This clonotype was seen repeatedly, ten times or more. The CDR3 sequence: CASSLDRGTGELFF. In nucleotides, the CDR3 is TGCGCCAGCAGCTTGGACCGGGGCACCGGGGAGCTGTTTTTT. This chain links TRBV5-1 with TRBJ2-2, with a possible D match to TRBD2 (5 bases). Trimming left V 0 bases short and J 4 bases short, with 7 bases between. CDR3 length: 14 amino acids. Germline loops: CDR1 SGHRS, CDR2 YFSETQ.

This clonotype was seen ten or more times. CDR3 sequence reads: CASGYLAGGHYNEQFF. The DNA of the CDR3 is TGTGCCAGCGGATACCTAGCGGGAGGGCACTACAATGAGCAGTTCTTC. This chain links TRBV6-5 with TRBJ2-1; 12 bases are shared with TRBD2. This CDR3 has 16 residues. Germline CDR1 and CDR2: MNHEY and SVGAGI. The trim removed 8 bases at V and 3 bases at J, leaving 8 bases unmatched.

This clonotype was recorded many times. This rearrangement joins TRBV5-1 to TRBJ1-2; D is uncertain. V lost 4 bases and J lost 4, with 11 bases in between. From germline, CDR1 is SGHRS and CDR2 YFSETQ. The CDR3 sequence is 13 residues long. The CDR3 region is CASSPRQLYGYTF. The CDR3, as DNA: TGCGCCAGCAGCCCCCGGCAGCTCTATGGCTACACCTTC. The variable domain in full, with the rest retrieved from reference TRBV5-1 and TRBJ1-2, is KAGVTQTPRYLIKTRGQQVTLSCSPISGHRSVSWYQQTPGQGLQFLFEYFSETQRNKGNFPGRFSGRQFSNSRSEMNVSTLELGDSALYLCASSPRQLYGYTFGSGTRLTVV.

This clonotype was detected a few times. The chain is built from TRBV7-3 and TRBJ2-1, with TRBD2 matching 16 bases. The germline gives CDR1 SGHTA, CDR2 FQGTGA. V shed 3 bases, J shed 8 bases, and the junction held 4 bases outside the gene matches. The CDR3 length is 16 residues. The chain's CDR3 is CASSLGTSGRAYEQFF. CDR3 bases: TGTGCCAGCAGCTTGGGGACTAGCGGGAGGGCCTATGAGCAGTTCTTC. Supplemented by reference TRBV7-3 and TRBJ2-1, the full variable domain reads GAGVSQTPSNKVTEKGKYVELRCDPISGHTALYWYRQSLGQGPEFLIYFQGTGAADDSGLPNDRFFAVRPEGSVSTLKIQRTERGDSAVYLCASSLGTSGRAYEQFFGPGTRLTVL.

The gene calls are TRBV29-1 and TRBJ2-3; D is possibly TRBD1 (5 bases). V gave up 5 bases and J gave up 9 bases, with 21 bases separating them. Germline V lookup: CDR1 SQVTM, CDR2 ANQGSEA. This CDR3 is 14 amino acids long. The CDR3 is CSVSPRVSEGTQYF. As DNA, the CDR3 is TGCAGCGTTTCCCCCAGGGTATCCGAAGGAACGCAGTATTTT.

The CDR3 DNA is TGTGCCAGCTTCGAAGGGGCGGATGGCTACACCTTC. Protein: CASFEGADGYTF. This rearrangement joins TRBV6-6 to TRBJ1-2, with D possibly matching TRBD1 (5 bases). V was clipped by 8 bases and J by 6 bases, with 13 bases between them. Germline-derived CDR1 and CDR2 are MNHNY and SVGAGI (reference sequence). This CDR3 has 12 residues.

This clonotype was counted between two and nine times. The chain recombines TRBV5-5 with TRBJ2-4, with 10 bases that match TRBD1. The J segment lost 6 bases and the V segment lost 4 bases, leaving 7 bases of the junction unmatched. Germline lookup yields CDR1 SGHKS and CDR2 YYEKEE (reference sequence). The CDR3 length is 15 residues. Here the CDR3 reads CASSPGWDRGNIQYF. DNA for the CDR3: TGTGCCAGCAGCCCCGGATGGGACAGGGGAAACATTCAGTACTTC.

A few counts support this clonotype. V and J are TRBV29-1 and TRBJ2-3; no clear D. The CDR3 length is 14 residues. Between the trimmed V and J ends, which lost 2 bases and 1 base, there was a span of 10 bases. The germline gives CDR1 SQVTM, CDR2 ANQGSEA. CDR3 protein: CSVEYPWGTDTQYF. In DNA form, the CDR3 reads TGCAGCGTTGAATACCCGTGGGGCACAGATACGCAGTATTTT.

The chain couples TRBV5-4 to TRBJ2-1; TRBD2 is a possible D gene (6 bases). CDR3 length: 15 residues. Trimming pared 0 bases from V and 6 bases from J, leaving 13 bases between. Germline loops: CDR1 SGHNT, CDR2 YYREEE (reference sequence). Written as DNA, the CDR3 is TGTGCCAGCAGCTTGGCGGGGCGGGAAATCAATGAGCAGTTCTTC. Protein: CASSLAGREINEQFF. Drawing the rest from reference TRBV5-4 and TRBJ2-1, the complete variable domain is ETGVTQSPTHLIKTRGQQVTLRCSSQSGHNTVSWYQQALGQGPQFIFQYYREEENGRGNFPPRFSGLQFPNYSSELNVNALELDDSALYLCASSLAGREINEQFFGPGTRLTVL.